Each of the 24 T cell receptor beta chains below was sequenced from the same sample in a study of T cell responses to AZD1222 COVID-19 vaccine. TCRdb's table, derived via immunoSEQ multiplex PCR, lists solely in-frame clones and lacks some. The sample includes 120,000 or so clones, over 75% of them seen just once. The sequenced sample was peripheral blood, obtained on day 0 of AZD1222 vaccination. The source of these receptors is an adult in good health.

This rearrangement joins TRBV6-5 to TRBJ1-5; D remains unclear. CDR1 is MNHEY, CDR2 SVGAGI, per germline. The CDR3 spans 14 residues. Trimming took 7 bases from V and 0 from J, leaving 10 bases between them. CDR3: CASKAGDSNQPQHF. CDR3 bases: TGTGCCAGCAAGGCAGGTGATAGCAATCAGCCCCAGCATTTT.

This chain links TRBV19 with TRBJ1-2; D unresolved. V was trimmed by 3 bases and J by 0 bases, leaving 5 bases between them. The V gene's germline CDR1 is LNHDA and CDR2 SQIVND (reference sequence). This CDR3 has 13 residues. CDR3 nucleotide sequence: TGTGCCAGTAGTATCGTTACTAACTATGGCTACACCTTC. Translated, it gives CASSIVTNYGYTF.

The V and J genes are TRBV5-1 and TRBJ2-1, with TRBD2 matching over 9 bases. CDR1 and CDR2 from the germline V gene are SGHRS and YFSETQ. The CDR3 extends over 16 amino acids. The trim removed 0 bases at V and 3 bases at J, leaving 4 bases unmatched. DNA of the CDR3: TGCGCCAGCAGCTTGGAGGCGGGGGGGTTCTACAATGAGCAGTTCTTC. Its protein is CASSLEAGGFYNEQFF.

J is TRBJ2-7 and V is TRBV28; maybe TRBD1 (6 bases). Germline assignment: CDR1 MDHEN and CDR2 SYDVKM. The germline V and J ends were trimmed by 5 bases and 3 bases, with 11 bases remaining between them. This CDR3 comprises 13 residues. The CDR3 nucleotides read TGTGCCAGCAGTACCCGGGACATCTACGAGCAGTACTTC. This translates into CASSTRDIYEQYF.

The chain has TRBV28 and TRBJ2-4, with TRBD1 identical over 8 bases. This CDR3 has 18 residues. V was clipped by 4 bases and J by 1 base; unmatched bases: 12. Germline CDR1 is MDHEN and CDR2 is SYDVKM. This CDR3 is CASSWRTGNKRAKNIQYF. The CDR3 DNA sequence: TGTGCCAGCAGTTGGAGGACAGGGAACAAGCGGGCCAAAAACATTCAGTACTTC.

This rearrangement joins TRBV12-3 or TRBV12-4 to TRBJ2-1; either TRBD1 or TRBD2 may fit D (6 bases each). The CDR3 runs to 12 residues. The V and J ends lost 11 bases and 0 bases respectively, with 8 bases between them. CDR3 loop: CAWGASYNEQFF. CDR3 coding DNA: TGTGCCTGGGGGGCCTCCTACAATGAGCAGTTCTTC.

The chain joins TRBV7-2 to TRBJ1-2; weak D call: TRBD1 (6 bases). This CDR3 has 16 residues. Germline CDR1 is SGHTA and CDR2 is FQGNSA. V was cut by 1 base and J by 7 bases, with 19 bases left in between. CDR3 bases: TGTGCCAGCAGCTTAGGCGGACAGCCCCTTGGACGTGGCTACACCTTC. Its translation: CASSLGGQPLGRGYTF.

The V gene is TRBV11-2, the J gene TRBJ2-2; the match to TRBD1 covers 8 bases. Trimming cost V 3 bases and J 4 bases; bases outside gene matches: 1. Germline loops: CDR1 SGHAT, CDR2 FQNNGV. This CDR3 has 14 amino acids. CDR3 loop: CASSFTGGTGELFF. DNA for the CDR3: TGTGCCAGCAGCTTTACAGGGGGCACCGGGGAGCTGTTTTTT.

The chain has TRBV18 and TRBJ2-2; 16 nucleotides agree with TRBD2. The CDR3 sequence is 18 residues long. V shed 2 bases and J 5 bases; nucleotides not matched to a gene: 5. Germline V lookup: CDR1 KGHSH, CDR2 LQKENI. CDR3 sequence: CASSPGTSGRAHTGELFF. CDR3 nucleotide sequence: TGTGCCAGCTCACCAGGGACTAGCGGGAGGGCCCATACCGGGGAGCTGTTTTTT. The full variable domain, completed using reference TRBV18 and TRBJ2-2, is NAGVMQNPRHLVRRRGQEARLRCSPMKGHSHVYWYRQLPEEGLKFMVYLQKENIIDESGMPKERFSAEFPKEGPSILRIQQVVRGDSAAYFCASSPGTSGRAHTGELFFGEGSRLTVL.

This clone has just a few counts. The chain uses TRBV7-8 and TRBJ1-3; the D gene is possibly TRBD1 (5 bases). Germline loops: CDR1 SGHVS, CDR2 FQNEAQ. Trimming stripped 5 bases from V and 5 bases from J, with 19 bases between. The CDR3 loop spans 16 amino acids. The CDR3 here is CASSAGWGRDRNTIYF. The DNA of the CDR3 is TGTGCCAGCAGCGCGGGGTGGGGCAGAGATCGAAACACCATATATTTT.

This clone came up a few times. The chain joins TRBV11-2 to TRBJ2-1; TRBD2 might be the D (5 bases). V shed 1 base and J shed 1 base, with 8 bases lying between them. Germline CDR1 SGHAT, CDR2 FQNNGV. This CDR3 has 15 residues. The CDR3 loop reads CASSLGPGSYNEQFF. CDR3 nucleotides: TGTGCCAGCAGCTTAGGGCCGGGATCCTACAATGAGCAGTTCTTC.

The sample holds a few counts of this clone. The chain links TRBV7-2 to TRBJ2-7; D gene uncertain. Germline V CDR1 and CDR2: SGHTA, FQGNSA. The CDR3 extends over 12 amino acids. The V end lost 5 bases, the J end lost 2 bases, and 7 bases lay between the germline ends. In DNA, the CDR3 is TGTGCCAGCAGCCCCCTAACCTACGAGCAGTACTTC. It yields the protein CASSPLTYEQYF.

CDR3 sequence: CSPGGLHEQYF. The CDR3 DNA is TGCAGTCCGGGGGGGCTCCACGAGCAGTACTTC. This chain connects TRBV20-1 to TRBJ2-7, with 8 bases matching TRBD2. The V and J ends lost 8 bases and 5 bases, in that order; junction bases with no gene match: 5. This CDR3 has 11 amino acids. From germline, CDR1 is DFQATT and CDR2 SNEGSKA (reference sequence).

The chain employs TRBV6-5 and TRBJ1-4; tentatively, D is TRBD1 (6 bases). CDR3 size: 14 residues. Germline V lookup: CDR1 MNHEY, CDR2 SVGAGI. V was shortened by 6 bases and J by 8 bases, with 16 bases between the two germline ends. This CDR3 is CASRIRGLGEKLFF. The DNA for the CDR3 is TGTGCCAGCAGGATCAGGGGACTTGGAGAAAAACTGTTTTTT.

V gene TRBV9 combines with J gene TRBJ1-5; D is perhaps TRBD1 (6 bases). Trimming took 3 bases from V and 2 from J, leaving 9 bases between them. Per the germline V gene, CDR1 is SGDLS and CDR2 is YYNGEE. This CDR3 contains 14 residues. The CDR3 sequence: CASSGRTGNQPQHF. CDR3 DNA: TGTGCCAGCAGCGGCCGGACAGGCAATCAGCCCCAGCATTTT.

This clone was seen a single time. The V call is TRBV5-1, the J call TRBJ2-1, with TRBD2 as a possible D gene (6 bases). The CDR3 is 14 residues long. Trimming took 4 bases from V and 9 from J, leaving 17 bases between them. Germline CDR1 SGHRS, CDR2 YFSETQ. CDR3 region: CASSPPGLGGEQFF. The CDR3 coding sequence is TGCGCCAGCAGCCCCCCCGGTTTGGGGGGTGAGCAGTTCTTC. Supplemented by reference TRBV5-1 and TRBJ2-1, the full variable domain reads KAGVTQTPRYLIKTRGQQVTLSCSPISGHRSVSWYQQTPGQGLQFLFEYFSETQRNKGNFPGRFSGRQFSNSRSEMNVSTLELGDSALYLCASSPPGLGGEQFFGPGTRLTVL.

This clone has only one observation. The CDR3 sequence: CASSLHAGTGGRETQYF. The CDR3, as DNA: TGCGCCAGCAGCTTGCACGCCGGGACAGGGGGGAGGGAGACCCAGTACTTC. V and J are TRBV5-1 and TRBJ2-5; 11 bases line up with TRBD1. Unmatched junction bases numbered 10, after V lost 1 base and J lost 5 bases. CDR3 length equals 17 residues. Germline assignment: CDR1 SGHRS and CDR2 YFSETQ.

V and J are TRBV3-1 (or the pseudogene TRBV3-2) and TRBJ1-2; D not resolved. This CDR3 comprises 14 residues. V lost 3 bases and J lost 7, with 15 bases in between. Germline-derived CDR1 and CDR2 are LGHDT and YNNKEL (reference sequence). CDR3 sequence reads: CASSHFRTPCGYTF. DNA of the CDR3: TGTGCCAGCAGCCATTTCAGGACCCCCTGTGGCTACACCTTC.

The chain links TRBV7-9 to TRBJ1-2; TRBD1 aligns across 9 bases. V shed 6 bases, J shed 2 bases, and the junction held 4 bases outside the gene matches. The CDR3 consists of 14 residues. In germline, CDR1 is SEHNR, CDR2 FQNEAQ (reference sequence). CDR3 amino acids: CASRTGQGNYGYTF. The CDR3 region has the DNA TGTGCCAGCAGGACCGGACAGGGGAACTATGGCTACACCTTC.

Notes on this clone: Germline is not matched at one junction end, which may reflect a read error. The genes are TRBV7-7 and TRBJ2-1; TRBD1 matches at 8 bases. The CDR3 spans 13 residues. Per germline, CDR1 SSHAT and CDR2 FNYEAQ (reference sequence). CDR3 sequence: CASSQDRVNEQFF. The CDR3 DNA follows: TGTGCTAGCAGTCAGGACAGGGTCAATGAGCAGTTCTTC.

The chain has TRBV7-2 and TRBJ2-1; weak D call: TRBD2 (6 bases). This CDR3 spans 13 amino acids. Deletions cut 5 bases from V and 6 bases from J, with 11 bases between. Germline CDR1 reads SGHTA; CDR2 reads FQGNSA. This chain's CDR3 is CASSMGTSNEQFF. In DNA form, the CDR3 reads TGTGCCAGCAGCATGGGGACTTCCAATGAGCAGTTCTTC. Complete variable domain (other parts from reference TRBV7-2 and TRBJ2-1): GAGVSQSPSNKVTEKGKDVELRCDPISGHTALYWYRQSLGQGLEFLIYFQGNSAPDKSGLPSDRFSAERTGGSVSTLTIQRTQQEDSAVYLCASSMGTSNEQFFGPGTRLTVL.

This sequence joins TRBV4-1 and TRBJ2-3; possible D gene TRBD1, 5 bases. With 0 bases removed from V and 0 bases from J, the gap between germline ends came to 10 bases. Germline V gives CDR1 MGHRA, CDR2 YSYEKL. This CDR3 region has 16 residues. The CDR3 sequence is CASSQDPGSSTDTQYF. The CDR3, as DNA: TGCGCCAGCAGCCAAGATCCAGGGTCTAGCACAGATACGCAGTATTTT.

This clone was seen a single time. The chain has TRBV30 and TRBJ2-1, with D maybe TRBD2 (5 bases). Germline assignment: CDR1 GTSNPN and CDR2 SVGIG (reference sequence). The CDR3 contains 14 residues. V was clipped by 5 bases and J by 4 bases, with 15 bases between them. This CDR3 is CAWGPGRRYNEQFF. The CDR3 region has the DNA TGTGCCTGGGGTCCGGGAAGGCGGTACAATGAGCAGTTCTTC.

Here the CDR3 reads CASSQSPGPSPLHF. The DNA of the CDR3 is TGTGCCAGCAGCCAGTCCCCGGGACCCTCACCCCTCCACTTT. The rearrangement links TRBV3-1 (or the pseudogene TRBV3-2) to TRBJ1-6; D possibly corresponds to TRBD1 (5 bases). CDR1 is LGHDT and CDR2 is YNNKEL in the germline V gene (reference sequence). The CDR3 extends over 14 amino acids. V was clipped by 3 bases and J by 10 bases, with 13 bases between them.